Listed below are T cell receptor beta chains from one sample, sequenced in a study of T cell repertoires in cytomegalovirus infection. MiXCR, run by TCRdb on the reads, gives a single entry per CDR3 protein. The table has about 160,000 distinct CDR3 sequences, roughly 15% seen once. Material for sequencing was CD8+ T cells from PBMCs. Receptor source: a human donor in good health (CMV status not recorded). Some clones in this sample may be carry-over from other donors' samples. CDR3s include the opening cysteine and the closing phenylalanine or tryptophan. The D gene is left open where the match is weak. Rows may omit the clone size; those that give it use once, few, many or a size class.

j_gene: TRBJ1-5; v_gene: TRBV2; d_gene: .; abundance: .; CDR3nt: TGTGCCAGCAGTGTGGGGATGGGGCCTCAGCCCCAGCATTTT; CDR3aa: CASSVGMGPQPQHF
j_gene: TRBJ2-1; v_gene: TRBV4-2; d_gene: TRBD1; abundance: .; CDR3nt: TGTGCCAGCAGCCAAGAAATCCGGGACAGGATAAACAATGAGCAGTTCTTC; CDR3aa: CASSQEIRDRINNEQFF
j_gene: TRBJ2-1; v_gene: TRBV10-3; d_gene: TRBD2; abundance: .; CDR3nt: TGTGCCATCAGTGAGACTAGCGGGGACTCCTACAATGAGCAGTTCTTC; CDR3aa: CAISETSGDSYNEQFF
j_gene: TRBJ2-2; v_gene: TRBV7-2; d_gene: .; abundance: many; CDR3nt: TGTGCCAGCAGCTTCCCGGGGGAGAGGGCGAACACCGGGGAGCTGTTTTTT; CDR3aa: CASSFPGERANTGELFF
j_gene: TRBJ2-5; v_gene: TRBV29-1; d_gene: TRBD1; abundance: once; CDR3nt: TGCAGCGTGCTAATTACAGGGGGCCAAGAGACCCAGTACTTC; CDR3aa: CSVLITGGQETQYF
j_gene: TRBJ2-7; v_gene: TRBV11-2; d_gene: .; abundance: .; CDR3nt: TGTGCCAGCAGCTTAGATTTAGGCACCGAGGACGAGCAGTACTTC; CDR3aa: CASSLDLGTEDEQYF
j_gene: TRBJ1-5; v_gene: TRBV7-9; d_gene: .; abundance: few; CDR3nt: TGTGCCAGCAGCTATGGGCCATTCAATCAGCCCCAGCATTTT; CDR3aa: CASSYGPFNQPQHF
j_gene: TRBJ2-7; v_gene: TRBV7-2; d_gene: .; abundance: few; CDR3nt: TGTGCCAGCAGCTTACTTTCGGGCTCCTACGAGCAGTACTTC; CDR3aa: CASSLLSGSYEQYF
j_gene: TRBJ2-7; v_gene: TRBV6-6; d_gene: TRBD1; abundance: few; CDR3nt: TGTGCCAGCAGTCCCGGGACAGGGCCTTACTTC; CDR3aa: CASSPGTGPYF
j_gene: TRBJ1-1; v_gene: TRBV6-2/TRBV6-3; d_gene: .; abundance: few; CDR3nt: TGTGCCAGCCGCCGGCAAACTGAAGCTTTCTTT; CDR3aa: CASRRQTEAFF
j_gene: TRBJ1-1; v_gene: TRBV7-9; d_gene: .; abundance: .; CDR3nt: TGTGCCAGCAGTAGTCATCGGGACACTGAAGCTTTCTTT; CDR3aa: CASSSHRDTEAFF
j_gene: TRBJ2-1; v_gene: TRBV24-1; d_gene: TRBD2; abundance: .; CDR3nt: TGTGCCACCAGTGATTTGAAACTAGCGGGACCCTACAATGAGCAGTTCTTC; CDR3aa: CATSDLKLAGPYNEQFF
j_gene: TRBJ2-2; v_gene: TRBV7-9; d_gene: .; abundance: few; CDR3nt: TGTGCCAGCAGGTTACTCGCGACACCCGGGGAGCTGTTTTTT; CDR3aa: CASRLLATPGELFF
j_gene: TRBJ2-5; v_gene: TRBV29-1; d_gene: .; abundance: .; CDR3nt: TGCAGCGTTTTTTGGGGGAAGGAGACCCAGTACTTC; CDR3aa: CSVFWGKETQYF
j_gene: TRBJ1-2; v_gene: TRBV6-2/TRBV6-3; d_gene: TRBD1; abundance: few; CDR3nt: TGTGCCAGCAGTTCCACGGACAGGTTACATGGCTACACCTTC; CDR3aa: CASSSTDRLHGYTF
j_gene: TRBJ1-2; v_gene: TRBV19; d_gene: .; abundance: few; CDR3nt: TGTGCCAGTAATCAGAGGACTCCGAAAAACTATGGCTACACCTTC; CDR3aa: CASNQRTPKNYGYTF
j_gene: TRBJ2-5; v_gene: TRBV7-2; d_gene: .; abundance: few; CDR3nt: TGTGCCAGCAGCTTAGAAGTCGGGGGCCCAGAGACCCAGTACTTC; CDR3aa: CASSLEVGGPETQYF
j_gene: TRBJ2-1; v_gene: TRBV6-1; d_gene: .; abundance: .; CDR3nt: TGTGCCAGCAGTGAATTACTTCAATACAATGAGCAGTTCTTC; CDR3aa: CASSELLQYNEQFF
j_gene: TRBJ1-1; v_gene: TRBV14; d_gene: .; abundance: many; CDR3nt: TGTGCCAGCAGCCCGTATGGGAATATGAGGACTGAAGCTTTCTTT; CDR3aa: CASSPYGNMRTEAFF